The rows below give T cell receptor beta chains drawn from one sample of a study of T cells after yellow fever vaccination. TCRdb analysed the 5' RACE reads with MiXCR anew, one entry per CDR3 protein. The sample lists approximately 150,000 distinct CDR3 sequences, over 7% occurring once. The source material was CD8+ T cells sorted from PBMCs, sampled 45 days after the yellow fever booster vaccination. The receptors were sampled from a man aged 18 to 30 who received the YFV17D yellow fever vaccine. CDR3s leave out the opening cysteine and the closing phenylalanine or tryptophan.

CDR3 protein,V gene
ASSPGVATGELF,TRBV5-4
ASSAHSTDTQY,TRBV9
ATSSGLRRLGY,TRBV24-1
ASSVGFEQF,TRBV19
ASSLGFSGGYQETQY,TRBV11-2
ASSSGVEGQGTGELF,TRBV5-4
ATSDQPTDTQY,TRBV24-1
ASSRDPLGEAF,TRBV6-6
ASSIQGGHYNEQF,TRBV3-1
ASSQESGAGVLGIQY,TRBV4-1
ASSLAMGGQPQH,TRBV5-5
ASSQGTGLAGVYQETQY,TRBV4-2
ASSPGVLGGNTIY,TRBV6-6
ASSLTSTYVQF,TRBV5-1
ASSQDIARSSYNEQF,TRBV4-1